These T cell receptor beta chains were read from a single sample in a study of long-term antiretroviral therapy in people with HIV. Using immunoSEQ multiplex PCR, the repertoire was profiled, and TCRdb retains in-frame clones only, with some absent. The sample records some 22,000 clones, around 80% being singletons. The specimen was unsorted PBMCs, collected 4.1 years after starting antiretroviral therapy. The receptors were sampled from a woman aged 40 to 49 with HIV. Each CDR3 is given with its conserved first and last residue. Clone size appears in some rows only: once, few, many, or a class for an expanded clone.

v_call: TRBV11-2; clone_size: -; cdr3_aa: CASSLGASKRETQYF
v_call: TRBV11-2; clone_size: -; cdr3_aa: CASSTGGDLYEQYF
v_call: TRBV11-2; clone_size: -; cdr3_aa: CASSLEMGNTIYF
v_call: TRBV13; clone_size: -; cdr3_aa: CASSLFGNTIYF
v_call: TRBV2; clone_size: -; cdr3_aa: CASTGQGIYEQYF
v_call: TRBV7-2; clone_size: few; cdr3_aa: CASSSIRTSENTGELFF
v_call: TRBV14; clone_size: -; cdr3_aa: CASSQVQGSEQYF
v_call: TRBV7-9; clone_size: -; cdr3_aa: CASSFQRAQETQYF
v_call: TRBV28; clone_size: -; cdr3_aa: CASSLRDISYEQYF
v_call: TRBV9; clone_size: -; cdr3_aa: CASSVGIGYQETQYF
v_call: TRBV9; clone_size: -; cdr3_aa: CASSVTDQTIRDEQFF
v_call: TRBV7-9; clone_size: -; cdr3_aa: CASSPGQTSNQPQHF
v_call: TRBV30; clone_size: -; cdr3_aa: CAWGTGLFNEQFF
v_call: TRBV19; clone_size: few; cdr3_aa: CASRQYSNTEAFF
v_call: TRBV29-1; clone_size: -; cdr3_aa: CSGRGVDGYTF
v_call: TRBV30; clone_size: -; cdr3_aa: CAWTRQDSYEQYF
v_call: TRBV2; clone_size: -; cdr3_aa: CASTRQPGNEKLFF
v_call: TRBV27; clone_size: -; cdr3_aa: CASRLRQDSNTEAFF
v_call: TRBV5-4; clone_size: -; cdr3_aa: CASSLGGIRSYEQYF
v_call: TRBV5-6; clone_size: -; cdr3_aa: CASSFGGDTEAFF
v_call: TRBV19; clone_size: -; cdr3_aa: CASSIQTDTYEQYF
v_call: TRBV30; clone_size: few; cdr3_aa: CAWSGVGSPLHF
v_call: TRBV5-4; clone_size: -; cdr3_aa: CASSLDLAGGGNSYEQYF
v_call: TRBV10-3; clone_size: -; cdr3_aa: CAISRQGEFEAFF
v_call: TRBV5-1; clone_size: -; cdr3_aa: CASSLQGVEAFF
v_call: TRBV30; clone_size: -; cdr3_aa: CAWSGSGGAIWYEQYF
v_call: TRBV29-1; clone_size: -; cdr3_aa: CSVKDRINTGELFF
v_call: TRBV7-9; clone_size: -; cdr3_aa: CASSSLAGIAGELFF
v_call: TRBV10-2; clone_size: -; cdr3_aa: CASSQEGGLQYF
v_call: TRBV5-1; clone_size: -; cdr3_aa: CASSLEEYTEAFF
v_call: TRBV7-2; clone_size: -; cdr3_aa: CASSLGTGYEQYF
v_call: TRBV2; clone_size: -; cdr3_aa: CASSETGMAEAFF
v_call: TRBV11-2; clone_size: -; cdr3_aa: CASSLGAGTSSYNEQFF
v_call: TRBV6-5; clone_size: -; cdr3_aa: CASSYRRHTEAFF
v_call: TRBV9; clone_size: -; cdr3_aa: CASSVGFGSADTQYF